The rows below give T cell receptor beta chains drawn from one sample of a study of T cells in tumors and immune-related adverse events. Sequenced by immunoSEQ multiplex PCR; TCRdb stores in-frame clones only, minus some. The table records roughly 20,000 clones, 75% to 95% of them present only once. Here the sequenced sample was lymph node tissue, taken from a patient treated with anti-PD-1 therapy. The receptors were gathered from a female donor with metastatic renal cell carcinoma. The CDR3 runs from the conserved cysteine through the conserved F or W. A D gene is named only where the DNA matches it firmly. Only some rows state a clone size, as once, few, many or a class for expanded clones.

size: NA; D: TRBD1; V: TRBV5-5; J: TRBJ1-3; CDR3: CASSLSLTGSGNTIYF; DNA: TGTGCCAGCAGCTTAAGTTTGACAGGGTCTGGAAACACCATATATTTT
size: NA; D: NA; V: TRBV30; J: TRBJ2-3; CDR3: CAWSYREYTDTQYF; DNA: TGTGCCTGGAGTTACAGGGAGTACACAGATACGCAGTATTTT
size: NA; D: TRBD2; V: TRBV27; J: TRBJ2-7; CDR3: CASSSKPPGLHYEQYF; DNA: TGTGCCAGCAGTTCCAAGCCACCGGGACTACATTACGAGCAGTACTTC
size: NA; D: TRBD2; V: TRBV10-3; J: TRBJ2-3; CDR3: CAISESPRSGRGTDTQYF; DNA: TGTGCCATCAGTGAGTCGCCTCGAAGCGGGAGGGGTACAGATACGCAGTATTTT
size: once; D: NA; V: TRBV7-2; J: TRBJ1-6; CDR3: CASSPTIVSPLHF; DNA: TGTGCCAGCAGCCCCACAATAGTTTCACCCCTCCACTTT
size: NA; D: NA; V: TRBV6-6; J: TRBJ1-6; CDR3: CASTRDGYNSPLHF; DNA: TGTGCCAGCACCCGGGACGGCTATAATTCACCCCTCCACTTT
size: NA; D: NA; V: TRBV19; J: TRBJ1-1; CDR3: CASSLSRMGGTEAFF; DNA: TGTGCCAGTAGTCTAAGCAGGATGGGGGGCACTGAAGCTTTCTTT
size: few; D: NA; V: TRBV19; J: TRBJ1-1; CDR3: CASSSSGFGNTEAFF; DNA: TGTGCCAGTAGTTCATCAGGGTTTGGGAACACTGAAGCTTTCTTT
size: NA; D: NA; V: TRBV5-6; J: TRBJ1-3; CDR3: CASSLVGIWNTIYF; DNA: TGTGCCAGCAGCTTGGTGGGGATATGGAACACCATATATTTT
size: NA; D: TRBD1; V: TRBV15; J: TRBJ1-2; CDR3: CATSRNDRDGYTF; DNA: TGTGCCACCAGCAGAAATGACAGGGATGGCTACACCTTC
size: NA; D: NA; V: TRBV30; J: TRBJ1-1; CDR3: CAWSVFRHPATEAFF; DNA: TGTGCCTGGAGTGTATTCCGACATCCCGCCACTGAAGCTTTCTTT
size: NA; D: NA; V: TRBV30; J: TRBJ2-7; CDR3: CAWSVRAGRYEQYF; DNA: TGTGCCTGGAGTGTAAGGGCGGGAAGGTACGAGCAGTACTTC
size: NA; D: TRBD1; V: TRBV4-1; J: TRBJ1-1; CDR3: CASSQAHRGRTEAFF; DNA: TGCGCCAGCAGCCAAGCCCACAGGGGGCGCACTGAAGCTTTCTTT
size: once; D: NA; V: TRBV19; J: TRBJ1-2; CDR3: CASSISLHPGDYGYTF; DNA: TGTGCCAGTAGTATATCCCTACATCCGGGTGACTATGGCTACACCTTC
size: NA; D: TRBD2; V: TRBV29-1; J: TRBJ2-3; CDR3: CSVGGGLAAPDTQYF; DNA: TGCAGCGTTGGCGGGGGACTAGCGGCACCAGATACGCAGTATTTT
size: NA; D: TRBD2; V: TRBV4-3; J: TRBJ2-1; CDR3: CASSQDRVTSGGNEQFF; DNA: TGCGCCAGCAGCCAAGACCGGGTTACTAGCGGGGGTAATGAGCAGTTCTTC